The next 32 T cell receptor beta chains were all read from a single sample in a study of patients and donors after allogeneic stem cell transplantation (dated by TCRdb to the early 2020s). Receptors were amplified or captured by RT-PCR. Sequenced on a NextSeq 550. TCRdb took the public reads, trimmed them with fastp at Q25, ran MiXCR for clone calling and kept in-frame beta chains. Every distinct CDR3 protein forms one entry, paired with its most common genes and DNA. The sample table holds roughly 880,000 distinct CDR3 sequences, of which over 15% were seen once. Under 6.5% of the sample is held by the ten biggest clonotypes. The sample comprised blood, either unsorted or a sorted T cell fraction (not recorded which). The origin of the receptors is a human donor who was either an allogeneic HSCT recipient or a stem cell or donor lymphocyte infusion donor (not recorded which). It is not recorded whose cells these are; they may come from a transplant donor.

The rearrangement uses TRBV27 and TRBJ2-3; maybe TRBD1 (6 bases). V shed 1 base and J shed 1 base, with 21 bases lying between them. CDR3 size: 19 residues. Germline V gene sequence: CDR1 MNHEY, CDR2 SMNVEV (reference sequence). CDR3 protein: CASSLYTGTVPSGTDTQYF. In nucleotides, the CDR3 is TGTGCCAGCAGTTTATACACAGGGACGGTGCCCTCTGGCACAGATACGCAGTATTTT.

V and J are TRBV20-1 and TRBJ2-3, with 7 nucleotides matching TRBD2. This CDR3 region has 15 residues. The germline V gene has CDR1 DFQATT and CDR2 SNEGSKA (reference sequence). V lost 1 base, J lost 2 bases, and 6 bases stayed unmatched. CDR3: CSARAPGTTTDTQYF. CDR3 coding DNA: TGCAGTGCTAGAGCCCCCGGGACTACCACAGATACGCAGTATTTT.

The chain uses TRBV20-1 and TRBJ1-1; 7 bases match TRBD1. This CDR3 spans 13 amino acids. V shed 6 bases, J shed 1 base, and the junction held 5 bases outside the gene matches. Germline CDR1 and CDR2: DFQATT and SNEGSKA (reference sequence). The CDR3: CSARWTGNTEAFF. DNA for the CDR3: TGCAGTGCCAGATGGACAGGGAACACTGAAGCTTTCTTT.

A word on this clonotype: A much larger clonotype is one base distant, so this may be a read error. The chain is built from TRBV12-3 or TRBV12-4 and TRBJ2-7; 9 nucleotides line up with TRBD1. The CDR3 extends over 14 amino acids. Trimming took 7 bases from V and 3 from J; bases not matched to a gene: 7. The CDR3 bases are TGTGCCAGCAAACGGGGACAGGGATACTACGAGCAGTACTTC. This gives the protein CASKRGQGYYEQYF.

This clonotype was detected a few times. V gene TRBV20-1 combines with J gene TRBJ1-5; D gene uncertain. The CDR3 runs 15 residues. Trimming stripped 5 bases from V and 4 bases from J, with 18 bases between. The V gene's germline CDR1 is DFQATT and CDR2 SNEGSKA (reference sequence). This CDR3 reads CSAYSLRGLNQPQHF. The CDR3, as DNA: TGCAGTGCTTACAGCTTACGGGGTCTAAATCAGCCCCAGCATTTT.

A remark on this clonotype: The junction and the germline gene differ at one end; a read error may be behind it. The chain employs TRBV2 and TRBJ2-1; tentative D call: TRBD2 (6 bases). The CDR3 covers 14 residues. Looked up from germline, CDR1 is SNHLY and CDR2 is FYNNEI. The CDR3 sequence: CASRPRDSHNEQFF. The CDR3 bases are TGTGCCAGCAGACCCCGGGACTCCCACAATGAGCAGTTCTTC.

This clonotype was observed at least ten times. This chain connects TRBV12-3 or TRBV12-4 to TRBJ2-2; D not certain. Trimming removed 6 bases at V and 7 bases at J, with 3 bases between. The CDR3 covers 10 residues. CDR3 loop: CASSNGELFF. The CDR3 DNA sequence: TGTGCCAGCAGCAACGGGGAGCTGTTTTTT.

V and J are TRBV7-8 and TRBJ2-7; D may match TRBD1 or TRBD2 (5 bases each). V lost 5 bases, J lost 7 bases, and 21 bases lay in between. This CDR3 comprises 15 residues. Germline lookup yields CDR1 SGHVS and CDR2 FQNEAQ. CDR3 DNA: TGTGCCAGCAGCGTTTCGTTCCAGGTGGGGGATGAGCAGTACTTC. It specifies CASSVSFQVGDEQYF.

This rearrangement joins TRBV25-1 to TRBJ2-3, with a possible D match to TRBD1 (6 bases). Germline V gene data show CDR1 as MGHDK and CDR2 as SYGVNS. V gave up 1 base and J gave up 5 bases, with 10 bases separating them. CDR3 size: 14 residues. In DNA, the CDR3 is TGTGCCAGCAGTGAATGGGCAGGGGTAGATACGCAGTATTTT. Translated: CASSEWAGVDTQYF. Supplemented by reference TRBV25-1 and TRBJ2-3, the full variable domain reads EADIYQTPRYLVIGTGKKITLECSQTMGHDKMYWYQQDPGMELHLIHYSYGVNSTEKGDLSSESTVSRIRTEHFPLTLESARPSHTSQYLCASSEWAGVDTQYFGPGTRLTVL.

This clonotype was found many times. V is TRBV12-3 or TRBV12-4 and J is TRBJ2-1, with TRBD2 identical over 12 bases. CDR3 length equals 19 residues. V shed 4 bases, J shed 1 base, and the junction held 11 bases outside the gene matches. The DNA for the CDR3 is TGTGCCAGCAGTTCAGGACTAGCGGGATATTTTAATTCCTACAATGAGCAGTTCTTC. Protein sequence: CASSSGLAGYFNSYNEQFF.

The chain links TRBV10-3 to TRBJ1-6; no clear D. The CDR3 extends over 16 amino acids. The ends were cut back, 8 bases at V and 0 bases at J, with 14 bases in the middle. Germline lookup yields CDR1 ENHRY and CDR2 SYGVKD. This chain's CDR3 is CAISDRESSYNSPLHF. The CDR3 coding sequence is TGTGCCATCTCTGATAGGGAGAGCTCCTATAATTCACCCCTCCACTTT.

The chain uses TRBV30 and TRBJ1-1, with D tentatively TRBD1 (5 bases). CDR1 and CDR2 from the germline V gene are GTSNPN and SVGIG (reference sequence). V was trimmed by 3 bases and J by 4 bases, leaving 18 bases between them. The CDR3 consists of 15 residues. The CDR3 nucleotides are TGTGCCTGGAGACCCGGTGGCAGGGTGGGCACTGAAGCTTTCTTT. Residues: CAWRPGGRVGTEAFF.

The CDR3 sequence is CASRKQGYEQYF. CDR3 bases: TGTGCCAGCAGAAAACAGGGGTACGAGCAGTACTTC. The V call is TRBV21-1, the J call TRBJ2-7; the table's TRBD1 call for D was not verified on the DNA. TRBV21-1 is a pseudogene locus. CDR3 size: 12 residues.

The rearrangement uses TRBV9 and TRBJ1-5; D gene unclear. The V end lost 4 bases, the J end lost 0 bases, and 14 bases lay between the germline ends. CDR1 and CDR2 (germline): SGDLS, YYNGEE. This CDR3 has 16 residues. The CDR3 loop is CASSPQDAYSNQPQHF. The CDR3 coding sequence is TGTGCCAGCAGCCCCCAGGACGCCTATAGCAATCAGCCCCAGCATTTT.

This chain links TRBV6-2 or TRBV6-3 with TRBJ2-1; D is ambiguous. Trimming took 6 bases from V and 7 from J, leaving 16 bases between them. CDR3 size: 14 residues. The germline CDR1 and CDR2 sequences are MNHEY and SVGEGT. The CDR3 DNA sequence: TGTGCCAGCAGCACCCCGAGTGGGTCGAATGAGCAGTTCTTC. Translating gives CASSTPSGSNEQFF.

V gene TRBV29-1 combines with J gene TRBJ2-1; TRBD1 might be the D (5 bases). Germline assignment: CDR1 SQVTM and CDR2 ANQGSEA. V was clipped by 7 bases and J by 3 bases, with 13 bases between them. The CDR3 is made up of 13 amino acids. CDR3 protein: CSASRGNYNEQFF. Here the CDR3 DNA reads TGCAGCGCCAGTAGGGGAAACTACAATGAGCAGTTCTTC.

There are a few counts of this clonotype. This chain connects TRBV12-3 or TRBV12-4 to TRBJ2-1; TRBD2 might be the D (6 bases). The V end lost 7 bases, the J end lost 5 bases, and 12 bases lay between the germline ends. This CDR3 has 13 amino acids. CDR3 amino acids: CASTREFHNEQFF. CDR3 coding DNA: TGTGCCAGCACTCGGGAGTTCCACAATGAGCAGTTCTTC.

This clonotype showed up just a few times. V is TRBV4-1 and J is TRBJ2-1; TRBD2 matches at 8 bases. V lost 7 bases to trimming and J lost 8 bases; unmatched junction nucleotides: 13. Germline loops: CDR1 MGHRA, CDR2 YSYEKL. CDR3 length: 15 residues. In DNA form, the CDR3 reads TGCGCCAGCAAAAGGAGCGGCGGGAGGCGGGATGAGCAGTTCTTC. This codes for CASKRSGGRRDEQFF.

V usage is TRBV12-3 or TRBV12-4 and J usage is TRBJ1-2; D not certain. This CDR3 is built from 14 residues. Deletions cut 3 bases from V and 4 bases from J, with 12 bases between. In DNA, the CDR3 is TGTGCCAGCAGTTTTGGGAGGGTGGCCTATGGCTACACCTTC. Protein: CASSFGRVAYGYTF.

V and J are TRBV12-3 or TRBV12-4 and TRBJ2-7; TRBD2 matches 7 bases. The CDR3 totals 16 residues. Trimming took 5 bases from V and 4 from J; bases not matched to a gene: 14. The CDR3 DNA sequence: TGTGCCAGCAGTCTTCTAGCGGTCCTTGGTCCATACGAGCAGTACTTC. Translation: CASSLLAVLGPYEQYF.

This clonotype was picked up one time. The J gene is TRBJ2-6, the V gene TRBV9, with D hard to call. V dropped 1 base and J dropped 1 base, with 6 bases sitting between them. The CDR3 runs 15 residues. Germline loops: CDR1 SGDLS, CDR2 YYNGEE. CDR3 amino acids: CASSVSASGANVLTF. The CDR3 DNA follows: TGTGCCAGCAGCGTATCCGCATCTGGGGCCAACGTCCTGACTTTC.

In its sample, this clonotype was seen many times. The chain joins TRBV29-1 to TRBJ2-3; D is ambiguous. This CDR3 is built from 12 residues. Germline loops: CDR1 SQVTM, CDR2 ANQGSEA. V was trimmed by 3 bases and J by 0 bases, leaving 4 bases between them. The CDR3 DNA reads as TGCAGCGTTGACTCTAGCACAGATACGCAGTATTTT. Encoded protein: CSVDSSTDTQYF.

This clonotype was counted at least ten times. V is TRBV5-1 and J is TRBJ2-1; a weak D match, TRBD1 (5 bases). CDR3 length equals 15 residues. The V end lost 0 bases, the J end lost 5 bases, and 12 bases lay between the germline ends. Germline V gene sequence: CDR1 SGHRS, CDR2 YFSETQ. Here the CDR3 DNA reads TGCGCCAGCAGCTTGGCGGCAGGGCAGCACAATGAGCAGTTCTTC. This gives the protein CASSLAAGQHNEQFF. The variable domain in full, completed from reference TRBV5-1 and TRBJ2-1, reads KAGVTQTPRYLIKTRGQQVTLSCSPISGHRSVSWYQQTPGQGLQFLFEYFSETQRNKGNFPGRFSGRQFSNSRSEMNVSTLELGDSALYLCASSLAAGQHNEQFFGPGTRLTVL.

The chain combines TRBV10-3 with TRBJ2-7; perhaps TRBD2 as D (7 bases). The CDR3 consists of 12 residues. V was trimmed by 10 bases and J by 7 bases, leaving 17 bases between them. From germline, CDR1 is ENHRY and CDR2 SYGVKD. CDR3 in amino acids: CATGGGGSEQYF. The DNA for the CDR3 is TGTGCCACCGGGGGAGGGGGGAGTGAGCAGTACTTC.

This clonotype was counted a few times. V and J are TRBV12-3 or TRBV12-4 and TRBJ1-5; D not resolved. With 5 bases removed from V and 0 bases from J, the gap between germline ends came to 8 bases. The CDR3 has 14 amino acids. CDR3 region: CASSGVYSNQPQHF. The CDR3 DNA reads TGTGCCAGCAGTGGTGTTTATAGCAATCAGCCCCAGCATTTT.

V gene TRBV10-3 combines with J gene TRBJ2-7; 8 bases are a match to TRBD1. The V and J ends lost 6 bases and 6 bases, in that order; junction bases with no gene match: 13. This CDR3 spans 15 amino acids. Germline CDR1 is ENHRY and CDR2 is SYGVKD. The CDR3 protein is CAISPGQGSVGEQYF. The CDR3 coding sequence is TGTGCCATCAGCCCCGGACAGGGTTCGGTCGGCGAGCAGTACTTC.

In this sample, this clonotype turned up many times. J is TRBJ2-1 and V is TRBV15; TRBD2 matches at 10 bases. Germline loops: CDR1 LNHNV, CDR2 YYDKDF (reference sequence). After removal of 4 bases from V and 4 bases from J, the junction contained 4 bases not matched to a gene. This CDR3 contains 15 residues. The CDR3 loop is CATSTLAGVYNEQFF. The CDR3 DNA reads as TGTGCCACCAGCACCCTAGCGGGAGTTTACAATGAGCAGTTCTTC.

This chain joins TRBV20-1 and TRBJ1-2; 7 bases are shared with TRBD1. V was clipped by 6 bases and J by 4 bases; unmatched bases: 8. Germline values: CDR1 DFQATT, CDR2 SNEGSKA (reference sequence). The CDR3 totals 13 residues. CDR3 amino acids: CSAPQGDSYGYTF. DNA for the CDR3: TGCAGTGCGCCGCAGGGGGACTCCTATGGCTACACCTTC.

There are many counts of this clonotype. This chain joins TRBV29-1 and TRBJ2-1; D is perhaps TRBD1 (6 bases). V was clipped by 1 base and J by 0 bases, with 10 bases between them. From germline, CDR1 is SQVTM and CDR2 ANQGSEA. The CDR3 length is 15 residues. In nucleotides, the CDR3 is TGCAGCGTTGAAGGCAGGGGTAGCTCCTACAATGAGCAGTTCTTC. This sequence encodes CSVEGRGSSYNEQFF.

This clonotype was detected a few times. V gene TRBV12-5 combines with J gene TRBJ2-1; tentatively, D is TRBD1 or TRBD2 (5 bases each). Per germline, CDR1 LGHNT and CDR2 FRNRAP. This CDR3 region has 12 residues. The V end was cut by 7 bases, the J end by 10 bases, with 14 bases between. The CDR3 DNA sequence: TGTGCTAGTGCTCGACAGCCGGGGGAGCAGTTCTTC. It yields the protein CASARQPGEQFF.

The chain employs TRBV19 and TRBJ1-2; D unresolved. The germline V gene has CDR1 LNHDA and CDR2 SQIVND (reference sequence). V was shortened by 3 bases and J by 0 bases, with 8 bases between the two germline ends. The CDR3 loop spans 14 amino acids. The CDR3 is CASSIVGSNYGYTF. In DNA form, the CDR3 reads TGTGCCAGTAGTATTGTCGGATCTAACTATGGCTACACCTTC.

The chain uses TRBV5-5 and TRBJ1-4; D is uncertain. V dropped 0 bases and J dropped 8 bases, with 14 bases sitting between them. Germline V gives CDR1 SGHKS, CDR2 YYEKEE (reference sequence). This CDR3 region has 15 residues. DNA of the CDR3: TGTGCCAGCAGCTTGGTATCCAACGCCAGGGAAAAACTGTTTTTT. This sequence encodes CASSLVSNAREKLFF.